Sequencing of this T cell receptor (beta chain) was carried out in a study of radiation and T cells in renal cell carcinoma. Whole-study results and caveats: In blood, top tumor clones expanded by 2 weeks, shrinking by 4.

Some clones are missing from TCRdb's copy, which holds only in-frame ones; the method was immunoSEQ multiplex PCR. The table lists roughly 78,000 clones, around 76% of them singletons. Time point in this sample: blood 2 weeks post-SBRT. The treatment: 15 Gy SBRT to primary tumor, nephrectomy 4 weeks later. In the case of this clone: Antigen specificity is unknown. Other DNA variants within this sample encode the same CDR3.

The sample here was blood, taken from a patient whose treatment included radiotherapy and nephrectomy. This receptor was identified in a man aged 60 to 69 with renal cell carcinoma.

Here the CDR3 reads CASSPLGETQYF. For the CDR3, the DNA is TGTGCCAGCTCACCACTTGGAGAGACCCAGTACTTC. The J gene is TRBJ2-5, the V gene TRBV18; no definite D call. The CDR3 contains 12 residues. V was shortened by 1 base and J by 4 bases, with 4 bases between the two germline ends. Per the germline V gene, CDR1 is KGHSH and CDR2 is LQKENI.